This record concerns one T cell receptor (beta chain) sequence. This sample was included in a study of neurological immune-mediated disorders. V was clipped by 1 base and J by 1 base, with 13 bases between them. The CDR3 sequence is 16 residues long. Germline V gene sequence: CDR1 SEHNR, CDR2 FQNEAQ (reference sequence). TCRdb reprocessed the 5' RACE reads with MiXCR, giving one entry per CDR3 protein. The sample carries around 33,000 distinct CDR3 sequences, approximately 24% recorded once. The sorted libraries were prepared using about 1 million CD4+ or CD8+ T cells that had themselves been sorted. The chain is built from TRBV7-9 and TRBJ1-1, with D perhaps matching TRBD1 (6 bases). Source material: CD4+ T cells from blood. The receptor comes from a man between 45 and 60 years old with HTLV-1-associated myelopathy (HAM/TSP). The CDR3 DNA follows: TGTGCCAGCAGCTTAGTTGCGGGGGCCGGGAACACTGAAGCTTTCTTT. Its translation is CASSLVAGAGNTEAFF.